The rows below give T cell receptor beta chains drawn from one sample of a study of memory CD4+ T cells and cytomegalovirus serostatus. Only in-frame clones appear in the TCRdb table, and some are missing; sequencing was by immunoSEQ multiplex PCR. The sample gives 25,000 to 30,000 clones, over 70% of which show up once; roughly 0.99% is in the top ten. The sequenced material came from memory CD4+ T cells from blood. The receptor source for this set is an adult in good health and CMV-seronegative. Both conserved end residues are part of each CDR3. Each record gives: clone size, V gene, J gene, D gene, CDR3 DNA, CDR3 protein. D genes are given only for firm matches. Only part of the rows carry a size: once, few, many, or a class if the clone is expanded.

medium-sized	TRBV29-1	TRBJ1-1	-	TGCAGCGTTGAAGGCCAGAACACTGAAGCTTTCTTT	CSVEGQNTEAFF
few	TRBV7-3	TRBJ1-2	TRBD1	TGTGCCAGCAGTCGGGCAGGGACAGCGATGTATGGCTACACCTTC	CASSRAGTAMYGYTF
-	TRBV7-6	TRBJ2-1	-	TGTGCCAGCAGCTTAGACATCTTCAATGAGCAGTTCTTC	CASSLDIFNEQFF
medium-sized	TRBV27	TRBJ2-7	TRBD1	TGTGCCAGCAGTCTAAGACAGGGGGGTAGCGAGCAGTACTTC	CASSLRQGGSEQYF
few	TRBV15	TRBJ1-2	-	TGTGCCACCAGCAGAGGAGGGCAGTTCGGTGGCTACACCTTC	CATSRGGQFGGYTF
-	TRBV6-6	TRBJ1-2	TRBD1	TGTGCCAGCAGCCCCCCCCCGGGACAGGGGGGAGGCTACACCTTC	CASSPPPGQGGGYTF
-	TRBV2	TRBJ2-7	TRBD1	TGTGCCAGCAGTAAACAGGGGTACGAGCAGTACTTC	CASSKQGYEQYF
-	TRBV6-5	TRBJ2-1	-	TGTGCCAGCGAAGGCGGGGTTTCCTACAATGAGCAGTTCTTC	CASEGGVSYNEQFF
few	TRBV6-5	TRBJ1-2	TRBD1	TGTGCCAGCAGCCAAGGACCGGGACAGAACTATGGCTACACCTTC	CASSQGPGQNYGYTF
-	TRBV15	TRBJ1-1	TRBD1	TGTGCCACCAGCAGAGATCGCGGACAGGGGAGTGAAGCTTTCTTT	CATSRDRGQGSEAFF
-	TRBV7-9	TRBJ1-1	-	TGTGCCAGCAGCTTAAGAACCGCTACTGAAGCTTTCTTT	CASSLRTATEAFF
-	TRBV28	TRBJ2-5	TRBD2	TGTGCCAGCAGTTTAATAGCTAGCGGGCTCCAAGAGACCCAGTACTTC	CASSLIASGLQETQYF
-	TRBV11-1	TRBJ2-6	-	TGTGCCGCACTAGAAAGGACGAGGGGGGCCAACGTCCTGACTTTC	CAALERTRGANVLTF
-	TRBV7-2	TRBJ2-3	-	TGTGCCAGCAGCCCCCGAGCGAGTGGGACAGATACGCAGTATTTT	CASSPRASGTDTQYF
-	TRBV2	TRBJ2-4	TRBD1	TGTGCCAGCCAGGGGGACGCCAAAAACATTCAGTACTTC	CASQGDAKNIQYF
few	TRBV27	TRBJ2-7	-	TGTGCCAGCATGGCCGAAGGGCTCCCCTACGAGCAGTACTTC	CASMAEGLPYEQYF
-	TRBV28	TRBJ2-1	-	TGTGCCAGCAGGAGTTACGGGAGATATGAGCAGTTCTTC	CASRSYGRYEQFF
-	TRBV5-1	TRBJ2-7	-	TGCGCCAGCAGCCTGAAAGGCTACGAGCAGTACTTC	CASSLKGYEQYF
few	TRBV7-9	TRBJ1-1	-	TGTGCCAGCAGACTCCAGACTGAAGCTTTCTTT	CASRLQTEAFF
-	TRBV6-6	TRBJ2-7	-	TGTGCCAGCAAAAAGGGAGAGTACGAGCAGTACTTC	CASKKGEYEQYF
once	TRBV10-3	TRBJ1-1	-	TGTGCCATCAGTGAACTCGCGGAGGAAGCTTTCTTT	CAISELAEEAFF
-	TRBV18	TRBJ1-1	-	TGTGCCAGCTCACTTTCCGACAGACCCTCTGAAGCTTTCTTT	CASSLSDRPSEAFF
-	TRBV19	TRBJ1-6	TRBD1	TGTGCCAGTAGTATCAATGCAGGGGGTAGTTCACCCCTCCACTTT	CASSINAGGSSPLHF
once	TRBV11-3	TRBJ2-3	-	TGTGCCAGCAGCCTCGGGAGCGATCAACGCACAGATACGCAGTATTTT	CASSLGSDQRTDTQYF
-	TRBV5-1	TRBJ1-2	-	TGCGCCAGCAGCTTACGGGAGAGTAACTATGGCTACACCTTC	CASSLRESNYGYTF
-	TRBV7-6	TRBJ1-5	-	TGTGCCAGCAGCTACTCCGTTGGTCAGCCCCAGCATTTT	CASSYSVGQPQHF
-	TRBV28	TRBJ1-2	-	TGTGCCAGCAGTACCCTTCGACAGCTCTCTAACTATGGCTACACCTTC	CASSTLRQLSNYGYTF
-	TRBV11-3	TRBJ1-1	-	TGTGCCAGCAGCTTAGACAGCGGGCAGGGGAACACTGAAGCTTTCTTT	CASSLDSGQGNTEAFF
-	TRBV5-1	TRBJ2-1	TRBD2	TGCGCCAGCAGCTTGGTAGCGGGGTATTACAATGAGCAGTTCTTC	CASSLVAGYYNEQFF
-	TRBV19	TRBJ1-5	TRBD1	TGTGCCAGTAGTATGGACAGGGAACAGCCCCAGCATTTT	CASSMDREQPQHF
once	TRBV18	TRBJ1-2	-	TGTGCCAGCTCACCACTCCCTGCTAACTATGGCTACACCTTC	CASSPLPANYGYTF
-	TRBV7-2	TRBJ2-3	TRBD2	TGTGCCAGCAGCGAAAGCGGGGGCGGAGATACGCAGTATTTT	CASSESGGGDTQYF
medium-sized	TRBV28	TRBJ1-5	-	TGTGCCAGCAGTCCCCTGGGGGGAAAAACCAATCAGCCCCAGCATTTT	CASSPLGGKTNQPQHF
-	TRBV4-3	TRBJ1-2	-	TGCGCCAGCAGCCAAGATGGTCACGGAGACTATGGCTACACCTTC	CASSQDGHGDYGYTF
-	TRBV2	TRBJ2-5	TRBD1	TGTGCCAGCAGCGACAGGGAAGAGACCCAGTACTTC	CASSDREETQYF
-	TRBV14	TRBJ1-4	-	TGTGCCAGCAGCCAAGGGGCCAGGACTAATGAAAAACTGTTTTTT	CASSQGARTNEKLFF
few	TRBV19	TRBJ1-2	-	TGTGCCAGTAGTCTAGGCCCCCAAACAGTGTTCTTTGGCTACACCTTC	CASSLGPQTVFFGYTF
-	TRBV4-2	TRBJ2-7	-	TGTGCCAGCAGCCAAGCCCAGGGGACTACCTACGAGCAGTACTTC	CASSQAQGTTYEQYF
-	TRBV11-2	TRBJ1-4	TRBD1	TGTGCCAGCAGCTCCCTGGTGCGGGGGACAGGGAATGAAAAACTGTTTTTT	CASSSLVRGTGNEKLFF
-	TRBV29-1	TRBJ2-7	-	TGCAGCGTTGACGGCGGGGAATTCGAGCAGTACTTC	CSVDGGEFEQYF
once	TRBV4-3	TRBJ1-3	-	TGCGCCAGCAGCCAACTACCGACCGGGGAAGCGTCGGACACCATATATTTT	CASSQLPTGEASDTIYF
-	TRBV27	TRBJ1-3	-	TGTGCCAGCAGTTTAGATGCGAAAAGCGGAAACACCATATATTTT	CASSLDAKSGNTIYF
-	TRBV6-5	TRBJ2-7	-	TGTGCCAGCCGACGTGGGGGGTTAGGGACCTACGAGCAGTACTTC	CASRRGGLGTYEQYF
few	TRBV7-2	TRBJ1-5	-	TGTGCCAGCAGCTTGAGAATCGGTCCAGGCAATCAGCCCCAGCATTTT	CASSLRIGPGNQPQHF
-	TRBV6-6	TRBJ1-1	TRBD1	TGTGCCAGCAGTTACCGGGGGGACAGGGCAGCTGAAGCTTTCTTT	CASSYRGDRAAEAFF
medium-sized	TRBV19	TRBJ1-1	-	TGTGCCAGTAGTATCGACAGCAAAGGCACTGAAGCTTTCTTT	CASSIDSKGTEAFF
-	TRBV5-4	TRBJ1-2	-	TGTGCCAGCAGCCTAGACAGTTCCTATGGCTACACCTTC	CASSLDSSYGYTF
-	TRBV7-9	TRBJ1-5	TRBD1	TGTGCCAGCAGCTATCAGGGGGATCATCAGCCCCAGCATTTT	CASSYQGDHQPQHF